Presented here are 9 T cell receptor beta chains from one specimen sequenced in a study of spatial heterogeneity in lung cancer. TCRdb itself ran the 5' RACE reads through MiXCR, one entry per CDR3 protein. The sample consists of more than 80,000 distinct CDR3 sequences, approximately 12% of them appearing once. As for time point: sample taken at primary tumor resection. Without sorting, whole RNA was sequenced from tumor, nontumor lung or frozen PBMC. This sample comprised PBMCs, obtained at surgery. The receptors stem from a male donor with early-stage non-small cell lung cancer.

The V call is TRBV7-6, the J call TRBJ2-7, with D perhaps matching TRBD2 (6 bases). Germline lookup yields CDR1 SGHVS and CDR2 FNYEAQ. V was shortened by 3 bases and J by 3 bases, with 18 bases between the two germline ends. The CDR3 contains 16 residues. The CDR3 nucleotides read TGTGCCAGCAGCTTTGGGGCCGGGGGAGGCCTCTACGAGCAGTACTTC. Protein product: CASSFGAGGGLYEQYF.

The gene calls are TRBV7-8 and TRBJ1-5, with a tentative D call TRBD1 (6 bases). CDR3 size: 15 residues. Trimming left V 5 bases short and J 10 bases short, with 21 bases between. Per germline, CDR1 SGHVS and CDR2 FQNEAQ. The CDR3 DNA sequence: TGTGCCAGCAGCGATTACAGGGTTGGACCTCGCCCCCAGCATTTT. Its translation is CASSDYRVGPRPQHF.

The chain uses TRBV20-1 and TRBJ1-2; a weak D match, TRBD1 (5 bases). V lost 3 bases, J lost 0 bases, and 14 bases lay in between. The CDR3 spans 15 residues. Germline CDR1 DFQATT, CDR2 SNEGSKA (reference sequence). DNA for the CDR3: TGCAGTGCTAGGGGGCCTCAGCGAGCTAACTATGGCTACACCTTC. This codes for CSARGPQRANYGYTF.

Many counts were recorded for this clonotype. The chain recombines TRBV10-3 with TRBJ2-3; either TRBD1 or TRBD2 may fit D (5 bases each). The CDR3 loop spans 15 amino acids. V dropped 4 bases and J dropped 6 bases, with 17 bases sitting between them. Germline V gives CDR1 ENHRY, CDR2 SYGVKD. CDR3 DNA sequence: TGTGCCATCAGTGTCCGGGGCCCTGCGGGTGATACGCAGTATTTT. Translation gives CAISVRGPAGDTQYF.

This clonotype was observed a handful of times. The chain combines TRBV29-1 with TRBJ1-4; D not resolved. The CDR3 is made up of 13 amino acids. The V gene's germline CDR1 is SQVTM and CDR2 ANQGSEA. With 0 bases removed from V and 0 bases from J, the gap between germline ends came to 2 bases. In DNA, the CDR3 is TGCAGCGTTGAAGACGCAACTAATGAAAAACTGTTTTTT. Translation gives CSVEDATNEKLFF.

This clonotype has a handful of counts. The chain carries TRBV19 and TRBJ2-2, with TRBD1 as a possible D gene (6 bases). Trimming pared 1 base from V and 1 base from J, leaving 10 bases between. Germline V gives CDR1 LNHDA, CDR2 SQIVND (reference sequence). The CDR3 extends over 16 amino acids. Here the CDR3 DNA reads TGTGCCAGTAGTATAGCCAGGGGAATGAACACCGGGGAGCTGTTTTTT. Translation gives CASSIARGMNTGELFF.

There are a few counts of this clonotype. The CDR3 DNA reads as TGTGCCAGCAGCCCAGGACTAGCATCGGATACGCAGTATTTT. This encodes CASSPGLASDTQYF. The chain joins TRBV7-2 to TRBJ2-3, with 8 bases aligning to TRBD2. The CDR3 loop spans 14 amino acids. Germline loops: CDR1 SGHTA, CDR2 FQGNSA. The V segment lost 5 bases and the J segment 6 bases; nucleotides outside the gene matches: 7.

This clonotype was recorded at least ten times. V gene TRBV6-5 combines with J gene TRBJ2-7, with 13 bases identical to TRBD2. J gave up 7 bases and V 4 bases, and 4 bases lay outside the gene matches. From germline, CDR1 is MNHEY and CDR2 SVGAGI. This CDR3 is 14 amino acids long. Here the CDR3 reads CASSSGLAGNEQYF. The CDR3 nucleotides are TGTGCCAGCAGTTCGGGACTAGCGGGGAATGAGCAGTACTTC.

This clonotype occurred a few times. The V gene is TRBV6-2 or TRBV6-3, the J gene TRBJ2-5; 14 nucleotides match TRBD2. With 2 bases clipped from V and 4 bases from J, the junction kept 3 bases outside the gene matches. Germline V gene sequence: CDR1 MNHEY, CDR2 SVGEGT. This CDR3 has 16 amino acids. The CDR3 sequence: CASSYGTSGGRETQYF. Written as DNA, the CDR3 is TGTGCCAGCAGTTACGGGACTAGCGGGGGACGAGAGACCCAGTACTTC.